The TCR beta chain under discussion was sequenced for a study of T cell responses to AZD1222 COVID-19 vaccine. Note on this clone: Its target is not known.

Using immunoSEQ multiplex PCR, the repertoire was profiled, and TCRdb retains in-frame clones only, with some absent. The sample contains around 160,000 clones, about 91% of which appear only once. This CDR3 is built from 17 residues. Study-level findings and limits: It should be noted that donors were predominantly white British and more often female, and clonal diversity was possibly underestimated. Dominant CD4 TCR responses targeted spike regions 160-218 and 743-854.

This specimen was peripheral blood, taken on day 0 of AZD1222 vaccination. The chain links TRBV21-1 to TRBJ2-7; the listed D gene, TRBD1, was not tested against the DNA. TRBV21-1 represents a pseudogene. The source of this sequence is an adult in good health. The DNA for the CDR3 is TGTGCCAGCAGCATCCCCGACAGGGTCTCCTTATTCGACGAGCAGTACTTC. Amino acid sequence: CASSIPDRVSLFDEQYF.